These T cell receptor beta chains were read from a single sample in a study of OX40 agonist ivuxolimab in advanced cancers. The method was immunoSEQ multiplex PCR; TCRdb's version includes in-frame clones alone and lacks a portion of them. In the table there are fewer than 65,000 clones, 82% of which are singletons. This specimen consisted of CD4+ or CD8+ T cells sorted from blood, obtained in a trial of the OX40 agonist ivuxolimab. The receptors come from an adult with an advanced solid tumor such as melanoma, head and neck, liver or kidney cancer. Each CDR3 is given with its conserved first and last residue.

J: TRBJ2-2; V: TRBV5-4; CDR3: CASSLGGGGDTGELFF
J: TRBJ2-5; V: TRBV6-1; CDR3: CASSEPRSGTQYF
J: TRBJ2-2; V: TRBV4-2; CDR3: CASSQGRTGTGELFF
J: TRBJ1-1; V: TRBV4-1; CDR3: CASSPTGRPEAFF
J: TRBJ2-6; V: TRBV5-1; CDR3: CASSLDGAGANVLTF
J: TRBJ2-3; V: TRBV11-2; CDR3: CASSLVPYTQYF
J: TRBJ2-7; V: TRBV5-4; CDR3: CASSSGQGLSYEQYF
J: TRBJ2-6; V: TRBV19; CDR3: CASSRDSGGTGANVLTF
J: TRBJ2-2; V: TRBV18; CDR3: CASSPVRPNTGELFF
J: TRBJ2-5; V: TRBV5-6; CDR3: CASRGTGVETQYF
J: TRBJ2-3; V: TRBV19; CDR3: CASRDRSGLTDTQYF
J: TRBJ2-7; V: TRBV5-4; CDR3: CASSFGGAQAFIYEQYF
J: TRBJ1-4; V: TRBV10-3; CDR3: CAINSGSAANEKLFF
J: TRBJ1-2; V: TRBV6-5; CDR3: CASSYSGGAVGGYTF
J: TRBJ1-2; V: TRBV4-3; CDR3: CASSRWGGGTDYGYTF
J: TRBJ2-7; V: TRBV15; CDR3: CATSRDAGPYEQYF
J: TRBJ2-5; V: TRBV11-2; CDR3: CASSLVARNRPYF
J: TRBJ1-5; V: TRBV6-5; CDR3: CASSVSGGQPQHF
J: TRBJ2-1; V: TRBV4-1; CDR3: CASSQGGSNEQFF
J: TRBJ1-4; V: TRBV5-1; CDR3: CASRPTGSINEKLFF
J: TRBJ1-2; V: TRBV4-2; CDR3: CASSQDTGTGWANGYTF
J: TRBJ1-1; V: TRBV19; CDR3: CASSPTQNTEAFF
J: TRBJ2-7; V: TRBV18; CDR3: CASSKQGTYEQYF
J: TRBJ2-5; V: TRBV5-6; CDR3: CASSRISGDLKTQYF
J: TRBJ2-1; V: TRBV2; CDR3: CASSENGGEQFF
J: TRBJ1-1; V: TRBV28; CDR3: CASSWGQGKWNTEAFF
J: TRBJ2-1; V: TRBV18; CDR3: CASSPNSGRANNEQFF